This TCR beta chain is from a study of neoadjuvant anti-PD-1 for oral cavity cancer. The CDR3 covers 17 residues. In germline, CDR1 is MNHEY, CDR2 SMNVEV (reference sequence). V trimming: 0 bases; J trimming: 8 bases; junction bases outside the gene matches: 11. TCRdb's table, derived via immunoSEQ multiplex PCR, lists solely in-frame clones and lacks some. The sample lists 30,000 or so clones, 80% occurring once. Time point defined: after neoadjuvant nivolumab, at surgical resection. This rearrangement joins TRBV27 to TRBJ1-4; the match to TRBD1 covers 8 bases. The origin of this receptor is a person between 35 and 79 years old with oral cavity squamous cell carcinoma. The sequencing here drew on PBMCs, taken after nivolumab (anti-PD-1) treatment. Here the CDR3 DNA reads TGTGCCAGCAGTTTATCTGCTTTCGGCAGGGGGCGAGAAAAACTGTTTTTT. Residues: CASSLSAFGRGREKLFF.